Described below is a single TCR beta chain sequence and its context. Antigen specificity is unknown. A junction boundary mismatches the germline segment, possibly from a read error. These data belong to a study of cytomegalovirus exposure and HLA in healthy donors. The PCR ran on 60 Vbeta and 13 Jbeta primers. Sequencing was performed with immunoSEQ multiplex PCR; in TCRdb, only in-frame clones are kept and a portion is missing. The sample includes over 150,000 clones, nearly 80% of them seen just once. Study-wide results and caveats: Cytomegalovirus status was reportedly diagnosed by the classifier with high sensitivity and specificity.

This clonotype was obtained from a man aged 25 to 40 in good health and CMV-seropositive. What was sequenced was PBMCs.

The CDR3, as DNA: TGTGCCAGCAGTATCGGACAGGGGCCAATGGCTCTCTTT. This gives the protein CASSIGQGPMALF. The rearrangement joins TRBV6-5 to TRBJ1-1; TRBD1 agrees at 9 bases. Germline values: CDR1 MNHEY, CDR2 SVGAGI. The CDR3 sequence is 13 residues long.